The 2 T cell receptor beta chains reported below all come from one sample, sequenced in a study of T cell changes during pregnancy in multiple sclerosis. Generated by immunoSEQ multiplex PCR, the TCRdb table keeps only in-frame clones and is missing some. This sample has about 69,000 clones, with just over 90% found just once. The source material was peripheral blood, sampled in the third trimester of pregnancy. The receptors come from a female donor with multiple sclerosis, enrolled in a pregnancy study.

This chain joins TRBV9 and TRBJ2-7, with a tentative D call TRBD1 (6 bases). Germline lookup yields CDR1 SGDLS and CDR2 YYNGEE. The CDR3 runs to 14 residues. Trimming cost V 0 bases and J 5 bases, with 12 bases left between them. The CDR3 reads CASSVDVRGHEQYF. In nucleotides, the CDR3 is TGTGCCAGCAGCGTAGATGTCAGGGGCCACGAGCAGTACTTC.

The chain carries TRBV5-1 and TRBJ1-2, with D perhaps TRBD1 (5 bases). CDR3 length: 14 amino acids. Germline lookup yields CDR1 SGHRS and CDR2 YFSETQ. V lost 4 bases, J lost 7 bases, and 17 bases lay in between. CDR3 loop: CASSTWRGEFGYTF. The CDR3 DNA sequence: TGCGCCAGCAGCACGTGGAGGGGAGAGTTTGGCTACACCTTC.